The clone carrying this T cell receptor beta chain was counted ten times or more. Indicated time point: newly diagnosed GD, antithyroid drugs for less than 3 months. Isolated PBMC RNA provided the starting material for the TCR library. Assembly of TCR beta libraries relied on iRepertoire HTBI primers together with Arm-PCR of CDR3 regions. MiXCR was run by TCRdb on the multiplex PCR reads, yielding one entry per CDR3 protein. This sample has 360,000 or so distinct CDR3 sequences; over 15% occur once, and the top ten carry 25% to 30%. This record comes from a study of regulatory T cells in long-lasting Graves disease. The CDR3 contains 15 residues. V was pared by 5 bases and J by 1 base, with 14 bases between. Germline V lookup: CDR1 SGHNT, CDR2 YENEEA. A further study also used this sample, focusing on T cells in Graves' hyperthyroidism and ophthalmopathy.

The TCR comes from a man aged 35 to 55 with Graves disease. The sequencing here drew on peripheral blood mononuclear cells (PBMCs), taken at new diagnosis, from a patient treated with antithyroid drugs. The chain links TRBV11-3 to TRBJ1-1; no definite D call. The CDR3 spells CASSMEGRGNTEAFF. The CDR3 DNA is TGTGCCAGCAGCATGGAAGGACGGGGGAACACTGAAGCTTTCTTT.